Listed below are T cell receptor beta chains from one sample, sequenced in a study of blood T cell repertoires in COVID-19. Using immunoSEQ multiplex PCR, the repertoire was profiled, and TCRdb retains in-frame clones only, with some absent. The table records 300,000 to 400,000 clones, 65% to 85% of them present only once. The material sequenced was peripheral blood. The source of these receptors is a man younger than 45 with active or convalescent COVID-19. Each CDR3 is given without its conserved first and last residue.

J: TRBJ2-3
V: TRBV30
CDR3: AWKLAGSTDTQY

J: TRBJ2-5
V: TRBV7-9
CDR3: ASTPGRDVVTQY

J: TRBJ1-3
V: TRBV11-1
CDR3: ASARGEPSGNTIY

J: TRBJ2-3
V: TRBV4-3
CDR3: ASSQDPAGGLDTQY

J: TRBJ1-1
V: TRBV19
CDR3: ASSRFTTLRGANTEAF

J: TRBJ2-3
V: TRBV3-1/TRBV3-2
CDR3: ASSQDVLAGYTDTQY

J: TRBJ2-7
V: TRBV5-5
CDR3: ASSLPGTGGHEQY

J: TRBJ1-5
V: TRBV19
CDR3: ASSLGGGNQPQH

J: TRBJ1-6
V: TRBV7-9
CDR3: ASTLGDRGDSPLH

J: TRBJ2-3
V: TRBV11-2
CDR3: ASSLFLGPDTQY

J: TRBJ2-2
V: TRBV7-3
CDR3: ASSLGRWAGGPENTGELF

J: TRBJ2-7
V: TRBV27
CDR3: ASSTHPSSYEQY

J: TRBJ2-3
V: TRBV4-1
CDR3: ASRTLGGDTQY

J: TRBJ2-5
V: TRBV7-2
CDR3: ASSSGRGETQY

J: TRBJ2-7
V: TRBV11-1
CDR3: ASRLDRVYEQY

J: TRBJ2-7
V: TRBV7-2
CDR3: ASSSGQGNDEQY

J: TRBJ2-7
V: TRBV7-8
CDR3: ASTKGTSRAYEQY

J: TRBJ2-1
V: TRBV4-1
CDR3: ASSQDPGQGWNEQF

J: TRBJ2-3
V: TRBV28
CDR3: ASIPDRATDTQY

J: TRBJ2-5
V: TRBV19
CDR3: ASSPRRGAQY

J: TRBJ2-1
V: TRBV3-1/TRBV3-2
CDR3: ASSHLGGEQF

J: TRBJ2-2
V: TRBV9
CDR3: ASSVVGLVGPGELF

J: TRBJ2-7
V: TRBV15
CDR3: ATSRGQGANYEQY

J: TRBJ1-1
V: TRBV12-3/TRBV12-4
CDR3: ASSLQGHTEAF

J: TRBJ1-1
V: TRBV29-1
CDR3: SVEGGESGRNEAF

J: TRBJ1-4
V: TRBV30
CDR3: AWRTGLGEKLF

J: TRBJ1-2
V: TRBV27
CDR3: ASSLSLGSRYT

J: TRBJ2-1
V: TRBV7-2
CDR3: ASSRSPGQGWGEQF

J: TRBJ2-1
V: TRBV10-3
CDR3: ATGGGQGRDEQF

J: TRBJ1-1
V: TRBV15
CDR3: ATSWGGMNTEAF

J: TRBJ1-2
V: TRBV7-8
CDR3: ASNPPGAGYT

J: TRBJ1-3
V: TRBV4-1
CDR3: ASSTVRGGNTIY

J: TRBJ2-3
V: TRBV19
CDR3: ASSGTSGRTDTQY

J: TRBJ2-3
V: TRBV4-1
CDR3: ASSQPSTDTQY

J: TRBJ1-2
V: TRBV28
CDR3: ASSFEPRGGANYGYT

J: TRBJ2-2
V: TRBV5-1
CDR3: ASSLGLPGELF

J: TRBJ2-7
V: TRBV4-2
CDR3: ASSQDRRGYEQY

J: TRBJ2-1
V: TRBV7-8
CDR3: ASSLVGRGNNEQF

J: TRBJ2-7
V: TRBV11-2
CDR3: ASSPRTESSYEQY

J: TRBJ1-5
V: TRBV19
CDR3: ASVTGQGNQPQH

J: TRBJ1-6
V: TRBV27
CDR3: ASRPLAGQLSPLH

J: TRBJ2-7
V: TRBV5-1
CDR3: ASSLGDRYEQY

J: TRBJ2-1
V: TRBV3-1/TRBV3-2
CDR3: ASSQESWYNEQF

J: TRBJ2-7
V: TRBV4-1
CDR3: ASSLHGQGLFLVNEQY

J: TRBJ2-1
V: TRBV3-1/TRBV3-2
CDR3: ASSSRGRAYNEQF

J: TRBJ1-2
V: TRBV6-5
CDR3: ASSPQGGYGYT

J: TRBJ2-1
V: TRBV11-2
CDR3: ASSLTPGGQLGEQF

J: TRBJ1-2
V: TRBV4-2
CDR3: ASSQERDYGYT

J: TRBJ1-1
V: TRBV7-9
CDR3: ASSVKPGESTEAF

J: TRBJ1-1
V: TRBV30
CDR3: AWSVGNTEAF